This T cell receptor (beta chain) comes out of a study of T cells after yellow fever vaccination (dated 2019 in TCRdb). In terms of the full investigation: Libraries from fractions with low cell numbers were prepared with the SMART-Seq v4 Ultra Low Input RNA kit. To follow T-cell clones before and after primary and booster YFV17D yellow fever vaccination, bulk TCR alpha and beta repertoires were sequenced over time. Blood was drawn at multiple timepoints before and after primary and secondary immunization, with bulk PBMC replicates and cell subsets isolated. Two healthy male donors made up the cohort, one aged 18 to 29 years and the other aged 30 to 40 years. General study outcomes and caveats: Compared with the primary T-cell response, the secondary T-cell response was faster but weaker, reaching its peak on day 5 rather than on day 15. A small fraction of clonotypes appeared in both the CD4 and CD8 compartments, likely as a result of convergent recombination. Computational filtering was needed because FACS-sorted repertoires could contain abundant contaminating clonotypes from the bulk population. Most clones expanded after primary vaccination were re-detected after the booster (just under 97% of CD4 and around 88% of CD8), suggesting broad memory maintenance. Only a couple of donors were included in the study, so the extent to which the findings can be generalized is limited.

This clonotype was seen many times. The specificity of this receptor is unknown. No base quality information exists; no much larger clone differs at one position. Sample treatment or condition, as interpreted from the label and publication: live attenuated yellow fever vaccine strain. At each blood-draw timepoint, two biological replicates of bulk PBMCs were obtained. PBMCs were isolated from peripheral blood using a standard Ficoll-Paque protocol. TriZol was used to extract RNA from bulk PBMCs, CD4 and CD8 fractions, and dextramer-positive and dextramer-negative fractions. V is cut back by 8 bases and J by 0 bases, with 23 bases in the junction unmatched. Taken from cysteine to phenylalanine, the CDR3 has 21 residues. Only the CDR3 region is kept as DNA, spanning 63 bases read in frame from base 1. From the germline V gene, CDR1 is MNHEY and CDR2 is SVGEGT. The listed sequencing device is Illumina NovaSeq 6000. TCR cDNA was synthesized by 5'RACE template switching, through which a universal primer site and unique molecular identifiers were introduced. cDNA synthesis was primed from both the TCR alpha and TCR beta constant segments. Libraries were amplified in two PCR steps, with sample barcodes and sequencing adapters added in the second step. Sequencing of libraries was performed on Illumina HiSeq 2500 (2x100 bp) or NovaSeq (2x150 bp). The authors' pipeline ran thus. MIGEC was used to demultiplex reads and collapse the reads into UMI consensus sequences, and MiXCR was used for V(D)J alignment. Vaccine-responding clonotypes were defined with edgeR using replicate PBMC samples, requiring FDR below 0.01 and a log2 fold change above 5 up to day 15. CD4 or CD8 identity was assigned to each bulk clonotype according to whether the clonotype was present at higher abundance in the sequenced CD4 repertoire or the sequenced CD8 repertoire. Starting from the raw public reads, TCRdb applied fastp trimming at Q25, assembled clones with MiXCR and retained in-frame beta chains. Each record represents a unique CDR3 protein, reported with the most common genes and DNA among its rows. TCRdb's processing, not the authors' own work, is the source of the V and J calls. The sample table shows 200,000 to 300,000 distinct CDR3 sequences, and about 3.7% are seen once. Of the sample, 15% to 20% is held by the ten largest clones.

The TCR was taken from a man aged 18 to 29 who received the YFV17D yellow fever vaccine. This sample comprised PBMCs, obtained 15 days after the yellow fever booster vaccination. The chain was built from TRBV6-2 or TRBV6-3 and TRBJ2-4, with 9 junctional bases fitting TRBD1. The nucleotide sequence reads TGTGCCAGCCGTCCAGTTCGGATTTCGGGACAGGGATCACTAGCCAAAAACATTCAGTACTTC. Translation gives CASRPVRISGQGSLAKNIQYF.